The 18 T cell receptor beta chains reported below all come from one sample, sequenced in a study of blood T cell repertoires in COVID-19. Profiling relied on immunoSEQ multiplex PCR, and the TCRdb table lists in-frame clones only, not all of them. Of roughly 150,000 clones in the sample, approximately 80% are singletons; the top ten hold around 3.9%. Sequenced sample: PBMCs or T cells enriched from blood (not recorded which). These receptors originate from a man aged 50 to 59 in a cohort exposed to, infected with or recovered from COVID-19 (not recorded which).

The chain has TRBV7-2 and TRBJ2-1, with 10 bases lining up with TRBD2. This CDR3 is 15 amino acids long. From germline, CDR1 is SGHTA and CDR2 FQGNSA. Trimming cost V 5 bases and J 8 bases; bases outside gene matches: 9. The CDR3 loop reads CASSPLAGALYEQFF. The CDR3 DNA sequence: TGTGCCAGCAGCCCCCTAGCGGGGGCCCTCTATGAGCAGTTCTTC.

This CDR3 reads CASSFGRSGRGADTQYF. CDR3 nucleotides: TGTGCCAGCAGTTTCGGGAGAAGCGGGAGAGGGGCAGATACGCAGTATTTT. This chain joins TRBV27 and TRBJ2-3; 8 nucleotides agree with TRBD2. Per germline, CDR1 MNHEY and CDR2 SMNVEV (reference sequence). The CDR3 totals 17 residues. With V trimmed by 3 bases and J by 4 bases, 12 bases remained unmatched.

The CDR3 region has the DNA TGTGCCAGCTTCCGGCTAGTGAACAATGAGCAGTTCTTC. Protein product: CASFRLVNNEQFF. The gene calls are TRBV12-3 or TRBV12-4 and TRBJ2-1; D is unresolved. Trimming took off 8 bases at V and 5 bases at J, with 13 bases between the two ends. The CDR3 consists of 13 residues.

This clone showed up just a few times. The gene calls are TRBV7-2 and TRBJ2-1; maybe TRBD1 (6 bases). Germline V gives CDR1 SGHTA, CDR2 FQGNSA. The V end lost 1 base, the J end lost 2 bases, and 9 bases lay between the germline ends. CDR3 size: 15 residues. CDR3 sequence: CASSLGQGTYNEQFF. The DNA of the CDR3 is TGTGCCAGCAGCTTAGGTCAGGGGACCTACAATGAGCAGTTCTTC.

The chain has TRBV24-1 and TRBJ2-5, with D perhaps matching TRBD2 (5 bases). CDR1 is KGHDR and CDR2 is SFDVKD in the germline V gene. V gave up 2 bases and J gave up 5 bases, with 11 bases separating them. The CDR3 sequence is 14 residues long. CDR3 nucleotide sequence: TGTGCCACCAGTGATTACTTCGGCGGGGAGACCCAGTACTTC. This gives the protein CATSDYFGGETQYF.

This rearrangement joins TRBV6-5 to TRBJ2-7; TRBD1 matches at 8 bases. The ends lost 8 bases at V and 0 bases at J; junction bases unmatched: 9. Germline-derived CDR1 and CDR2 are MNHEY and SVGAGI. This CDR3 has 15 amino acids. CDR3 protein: CASFSGTGGSYEQYF. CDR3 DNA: TGTGCCAGCTTTTCTGGAACAGGGGGCTCCTACGAGCAGTACTTC.

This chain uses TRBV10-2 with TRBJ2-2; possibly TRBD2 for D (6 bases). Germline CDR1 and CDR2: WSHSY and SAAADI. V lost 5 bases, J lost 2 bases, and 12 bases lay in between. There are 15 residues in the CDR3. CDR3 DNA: TGCGCCAGCAGTTCATGGGGAGGTAACACCGGGGAGCTGTTTTTT. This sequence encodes CASSSWGGNTGELFF.

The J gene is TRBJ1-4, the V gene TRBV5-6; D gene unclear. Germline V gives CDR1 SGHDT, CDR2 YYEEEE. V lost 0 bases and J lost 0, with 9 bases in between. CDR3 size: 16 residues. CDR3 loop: CASSLGQYATNEKLFF. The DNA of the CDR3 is TGTGCCAGCAGCTTGGGGCAGTATGCAACTAATGAAAAACTGTTTTTT. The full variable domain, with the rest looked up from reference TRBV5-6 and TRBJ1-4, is DAGVTQSPTHLIKTRGQQVTLRCSPKSGHDTVSWYQQALGQGPQFIFQYYEEEERQRGNFPDRFSGHQFPNYSSELNVNALLLGDSALYLCASSLGQYATNEKLFFGSGTQLSVL.

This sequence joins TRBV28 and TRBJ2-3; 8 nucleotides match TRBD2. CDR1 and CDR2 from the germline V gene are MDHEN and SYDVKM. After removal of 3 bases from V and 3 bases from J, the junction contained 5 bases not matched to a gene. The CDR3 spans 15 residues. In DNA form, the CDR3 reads TGTGCCAGCAGTTTTAGGGCGGGAGGAACAGATACGCAGTATTTT. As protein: CASSFRAGGTDTQYF.

CDR3 in amino acids: CASSWNRGRSNTEAFF. DNA of the CDR3: TGTGCCAGCAGCTGGAACAGGGGGCGTTCGAACACTGAAGCTTTCTTT. The chain recombines TRBV5-6 with TRBJ1-1; 9 bases line up with TRBD1. This CDR3 comprises 16 residues. Germline loops: CDR1 SGHDT, CDR2 YYEEEE. The V segment lost 3 bases and the J segment 1 base; nucleotides outside the gene matches: 7.

CDR3 residues: CATSDPPNEKLFF. The CDR3 coding sequence is TGTGCCACCAGTGATCCCCCGAATGAAAAACTGTTTTTT. The rearrangement links TRBV24-1 to TRBJ1-4; D unclear. Per the germline V gene, CDR1 is KGHDR and CDR2 is SFDVKD. The CDR3 runs 13 residues. Trimming took 3 bases from V and 5 from J, leaving 6 bases between them.

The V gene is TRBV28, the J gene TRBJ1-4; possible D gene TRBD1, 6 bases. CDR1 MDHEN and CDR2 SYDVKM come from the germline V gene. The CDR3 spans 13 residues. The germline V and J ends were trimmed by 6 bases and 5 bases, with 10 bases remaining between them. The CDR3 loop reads CASRTGWNEKLFF. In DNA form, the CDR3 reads TGTGCCAGCAGGACAGGTTGGAATGAAAAACTGTTTTTT.

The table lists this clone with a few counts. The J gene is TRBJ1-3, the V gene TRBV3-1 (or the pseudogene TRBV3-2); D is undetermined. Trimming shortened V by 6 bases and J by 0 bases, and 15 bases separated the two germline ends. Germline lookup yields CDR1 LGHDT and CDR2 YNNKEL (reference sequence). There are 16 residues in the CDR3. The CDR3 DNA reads TGTGCCAGCAGTAGGGAGGGTCCCATCTCTGGAAACACCATATATTTT. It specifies CASSREGPISGNTIYF.

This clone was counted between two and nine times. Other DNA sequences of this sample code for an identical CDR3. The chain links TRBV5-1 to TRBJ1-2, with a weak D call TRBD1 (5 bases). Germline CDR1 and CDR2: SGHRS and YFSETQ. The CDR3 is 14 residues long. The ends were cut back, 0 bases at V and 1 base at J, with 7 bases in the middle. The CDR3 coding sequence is TGCGCCAGCAGCTTGGATCAGGGTAACTATGGCTACACCTTC. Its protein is CASSLDQGNYGYTF. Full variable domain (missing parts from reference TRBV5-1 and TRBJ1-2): KAGVTQTPRYLIKTRGQQVTLSCSPISGHRSVSWYQQTPGQGLQFLFEYFSETQRNKGNFPGRFSGRQFSNSRSEMNVSTLELGDSALYLCASSLDQGNYGYTFGSGTRLTVV.

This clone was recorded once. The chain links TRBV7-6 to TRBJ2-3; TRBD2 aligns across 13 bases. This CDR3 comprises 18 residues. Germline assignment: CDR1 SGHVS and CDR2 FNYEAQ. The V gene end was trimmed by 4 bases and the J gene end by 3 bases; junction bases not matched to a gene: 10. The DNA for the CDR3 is TGTGCCAGCAGCTCCCAACTTGGGACTAGCGGGATTACAGATACGCAGTATTTT. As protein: CASSSQLGTSGITDTQYF.

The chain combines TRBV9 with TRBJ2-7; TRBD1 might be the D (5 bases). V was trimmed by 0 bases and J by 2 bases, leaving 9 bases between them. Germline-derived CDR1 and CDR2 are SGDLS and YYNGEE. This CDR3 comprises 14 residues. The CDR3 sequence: CASSVGQGPYEQYF. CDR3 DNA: TGTGCCAGCAGCGTAGGCCAGGGCCCCTACGAGCAGTACTTC.

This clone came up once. In nucleotides, the CDR3 is TGTGCCAGCAGCTTAAGTCAGGGGTATGGCTACGAGCAGTACTTC. As protein: CASSLSQGYGYEQYF. The V and J genes are TRBV13 and TRBJ2-7; the D gene is possibly TRBD1 (6 bases). The CDR3 sequence is 15 residues long. Germline V CDR1 and CDR2: PRHDT, FYEKMQ (reference sequence). Trimming pared 2 bases from V and 3 bases from J, leaving 14 bases between.

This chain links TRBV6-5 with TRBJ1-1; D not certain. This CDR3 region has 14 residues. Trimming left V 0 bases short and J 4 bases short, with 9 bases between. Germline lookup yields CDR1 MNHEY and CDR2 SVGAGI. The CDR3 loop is CASSYSQRGTEAFF. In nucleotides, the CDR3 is TGTGCCAGCAGTTACTCTCAACGGGGCACTGAAGCTTTCTTT.